This entry lists 4 T cell receptor beta chains sequenced from one sample in a study of CD8 T cells in ankylosing spondylitis. TCRdb processed the 5' RACE reads anew with MiXCR; each CDR3 protein has one entry. Of 35,000 or so distinct CDR3 sequences in the sample, more than 15% were seen once. The sample was blood. These receptors were collected from a male donor with ankylosing spondylitis or in good health (not recorded which).

The rearrangement joins TRBV28 to TRBJ2-2; D ambiguous. CDR3 size: 15 residues. Germline loops: CDR1 MDHEN, CDR2 SYDVKM. V lost 3 bases and J lost 1, with 9 bases in between. This CDR3 reads CASSFSQQNTGELFF. Here the CDR3 DNA reads TGTGCCAGCAGTTTTTCGCAGCAGAACACCGGGGAGCTGTTTTTT.

This clonotype was recorded a few times. The chain uses TRBV7-3 and TRBJ1-1, with D unresolved. Deletions cut 5 bases from V and 1 base from J, with 20 bases between. The CDR3 contains 17 residues. CDR1 SGHTA and CDR2 FQGTGA come from the germline V gene. Written as DNA, the CDR3 is TGTGCCAGCAGCCTAGGGATTTCGGGGTTCGGGAACACTGAAGCTTTCTTT. This sequence encodes CASSLGISGFGNTEAFF.

The chain links TRBV5-5 to TRBJ2-1; no reliable D call. CDR3 size: 16 residues. Trimming took off 0 bases at V and 0 bases at J, with 10 bases between the two ends. Germline CDR1 SGHKS, CDR2 YYEKEE (reference sequence). The CDR3 reads CASSLGKPGSYNEQFF. In nucleotides, the CDR3 is TGTGCCAGCAGCTTGGGTAAACCCGGCTCCTACAATGAGCAGTTCTTC.

The J gene is TRBJ2-5, the V gene TRBV5-1, with 13 bases fitting TRBD2. V lost 3 bases to trimming and J lost 2 bases; unmatched junction nucleotides: 7. In germline, CDR1 is SGHRS, CDR2 YFSETQ. This CDR3 has 17 amino acids. CDR3 coding DNA: TGCGCCAGCAGCTCCGGACTAGCGGGGGCCTTGCAAGAGACCCAGTACTTC. Protein sequence: CASSSGLAGALQETQYF.